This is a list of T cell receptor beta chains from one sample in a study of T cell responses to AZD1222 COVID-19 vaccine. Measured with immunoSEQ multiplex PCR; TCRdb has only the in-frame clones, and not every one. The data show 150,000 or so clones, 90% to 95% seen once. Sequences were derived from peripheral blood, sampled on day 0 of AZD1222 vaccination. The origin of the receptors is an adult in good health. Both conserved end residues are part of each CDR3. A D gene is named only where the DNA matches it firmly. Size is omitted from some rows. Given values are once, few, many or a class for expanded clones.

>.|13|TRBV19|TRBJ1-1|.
TGTGCCAGTAGTGCGGGAACGAACACTGAAGCTTTCTTT
CASSAGTNTEAFF
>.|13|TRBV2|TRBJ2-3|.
TGTGCCAGCCGGGACCCGGGGTCGGATACGCAGTATTTT
CASRDPGSDTQYF
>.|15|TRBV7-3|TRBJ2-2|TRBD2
TGTGCCAGCAGCCTATCAGCGGGGGGGCAGGTGGAGCTGTTTTTT
CASSLSAGGQVELFF
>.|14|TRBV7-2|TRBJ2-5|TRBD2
TGTGCCAGCAGACTAGCGGGCCTCCAAGAGACCCAGTACTTC
CASRLAGLQETQYF
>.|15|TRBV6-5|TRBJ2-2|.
TGTGCCAGCAGGATCACTCAGGGTTACGCCGGGGAGCTGTTTTTT
CASRITQGYAGELFF
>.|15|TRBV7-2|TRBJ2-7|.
TGTGCCAGCAGCTCAGCCGGGACGAACCCCTACGAGCAGTACTTC
CASSSAGTNPYEQYF
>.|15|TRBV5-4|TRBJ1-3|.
TGTGCCAGCAGCTCCGACCGGAGCTCTGGAAACACCATATATTTT
CASSSDRSSGNTIYF
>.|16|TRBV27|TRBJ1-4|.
TGTGCCAGCTTTCCTGCCCCACCGGGAAATAATGAAAAACTGTTTTTT
CASFPAPPGNNEKLFF
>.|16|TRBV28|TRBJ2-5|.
TGTGCCAGCAGTTTGCGGAAAGATACGGTGAGAGAGACCCAGTACTTC
CASSLRKDTVRETQYF
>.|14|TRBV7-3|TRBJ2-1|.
TGTGCCAGCAGCTTAGTGGGGTCCTACAATGAGCAGTTCTTC
CASSLVGSYNEQFF
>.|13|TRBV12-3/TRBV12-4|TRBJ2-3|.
TGTGCCAGCAGTACCCGGGCGACAGATACGCAGTATTTT
CASSTRATDTQYF
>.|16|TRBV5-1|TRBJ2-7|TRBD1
TGCGCCAGCAGCTCTTCGTCCGGGACAGGGGGCTATCAGGAGTACTTC
CASSSSSGTGGYQEYF
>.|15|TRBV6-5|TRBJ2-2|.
TGTGCCAGCAGTTACGGAGCGCCGAACACCGGGGAGCTGTTTTTT
CASSYGAPNTGELFF
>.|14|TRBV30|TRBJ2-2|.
TGTGCCTGGAGTGTACTAAAATCTGCCGGGGAGCTGTTTTTT
CAWSVLKSAGELFF
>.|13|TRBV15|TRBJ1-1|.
TGTGCCACCAGCGGACGTAGATCCACTGAAGCTTTCTTT
CATSGRRSTEAFF
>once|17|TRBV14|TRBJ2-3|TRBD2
TGTGCCAGCAGCCAAGTCGCGGGAGGGTCTAGCACAGATACGCAGTATTTT
CASSQVAGGSSTDTQYF
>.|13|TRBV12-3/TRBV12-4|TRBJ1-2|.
TGTGCCAGCAGTCTGTCGGGGGCTCGGGGCTACACCTTC
CASSLSGARGYTF
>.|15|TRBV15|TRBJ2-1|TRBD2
TGTGCCACCAGCATCTGGACTAGCGGAAACAATGAGCAGTTCTTC
CATSIWTSGNNEQFF
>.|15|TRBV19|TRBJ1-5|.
TGTGCCAGTAGCCTTACGTGGTTTGGCAATCAGCCCCAGCATTTT
CASSLTWFGNQPQHF
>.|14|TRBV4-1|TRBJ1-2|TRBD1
TGCGCCAGCAGCCAAGGGACAGGGGACTATGGCTACACCTTC
CASSQGTGDYGYTF
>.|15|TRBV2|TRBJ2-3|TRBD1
TGTGCCAGCAGCCCGGGACAGGGGTTTGCAGATACGCAGTATTTT
CASSPGQGFADTQYF
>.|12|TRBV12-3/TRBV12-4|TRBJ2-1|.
TGTGCCAGCAGTTTAGCCTACAATGAGCAGTTCTTC
CASSLAYNEQFF
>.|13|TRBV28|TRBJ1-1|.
TGTGCCAGCCTCGGCGAGGGGAACACTGAAGCTTTCTTT
CASLGEGNTEAFF
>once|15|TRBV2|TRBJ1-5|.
TGTGCCAGCTATAAGGACGGGGGGAATAATCAGCCCCAGCATTTT
CASYKDGGNNQPQHF
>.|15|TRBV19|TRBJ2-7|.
TGTGCCAGTAGTATCGGCGGGACAATCTCCTACGAGCAGTACTTC
CASSIGGTISYEQYF
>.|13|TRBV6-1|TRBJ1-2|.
TGTGCCAGCAGTGACAGGCGGAACTATGGCTACACCTTC
CASSDRRNYGYTF
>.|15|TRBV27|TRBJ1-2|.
TGTGCCAGCAGTTTGAGGGGATCGACCCTCTATGGCTACACCTTC
CASSLRGSTLYGYTF